This T cell receptor (beta chain) stems from a study of OX40 agonist ivuxolimab in advanced cancers. With 3 bases removed from V and 4 bases from J, the gap between germline ends came to 9 bases. The length of the CDR3 is 13 residues. Germline CDR1 is SGHRS and CDR2 is YFSETQ. TCRdb's copy holds only in-frame clones and misses some; the assay was immunoSEQ multiplex PCR. The table lists around 86,000 clones, over 65% of them singletons. Sequenced here: CD4+ or CD8+ T cells sorted from blood, sampled in a trial of the OX40 agonist ivuxolimab. The sequence derives from an adult with an advanced solid tumor such as melanoma, head and neck, liver or kidney cancer. This chain connects TRBV5-1 to TRBJ2-3; TRBD1 is a possible D gene (6 bases). The CDR3 region is CASSSQGSDTQYF. CDR3 DNA sequence: TGCGCCAGCAGCTCACAGGGATCAGATACGCAGTATTTT.